The present TCR beta chain was sequenced within a study of blood T cells in healthy people across ages. Study-wide results and caveats: Per million T cells, TCR beta diversity dropped roughly linearly as age increased.

The V gene end was trimmed by 6 bases and the J gene end by 2 bases; junction bases not matched to a gene: 5. Germline V gives CDR1 ENHRY, CDR2 SYGVKD. The CDR3 runs 15 residues. Through a sample-barcoded 5' primer and a J-beta primer mix, a second PCR was run for roughly 6 to 12 cycles. MiXCR, run by TCRdb on the 5' RACE reads, gives a single entry per CDR3 protein. The sample has around 800,000 distinct CDR3 sequences, about a quarter seen once. It was approximately 10 milliliters of peripheral blood that were drawn from each donor. Remarks on this clonotype: Antigen specificity is unknown.

These same records also appear under a second study, on T cells of mothers and their children. Per that study: Mother-child pairs who were related displayed a slightly higher overlap than unrelated pairs, a difference that was non-significant.

This receptor was obtained from a boy younger than 18 in good health. V is TRBV10-3 and J is TRBJ1-1; 11 bases are shared with TRBD1. Specimen: blood. CDR3 in amino acids: CAIRPGQGDNTEAFF. The CDR3 region has the DNA TGTGCCATCAGGCCGGGACAGGGGGACAACACTGAAGCTTTCTTT.